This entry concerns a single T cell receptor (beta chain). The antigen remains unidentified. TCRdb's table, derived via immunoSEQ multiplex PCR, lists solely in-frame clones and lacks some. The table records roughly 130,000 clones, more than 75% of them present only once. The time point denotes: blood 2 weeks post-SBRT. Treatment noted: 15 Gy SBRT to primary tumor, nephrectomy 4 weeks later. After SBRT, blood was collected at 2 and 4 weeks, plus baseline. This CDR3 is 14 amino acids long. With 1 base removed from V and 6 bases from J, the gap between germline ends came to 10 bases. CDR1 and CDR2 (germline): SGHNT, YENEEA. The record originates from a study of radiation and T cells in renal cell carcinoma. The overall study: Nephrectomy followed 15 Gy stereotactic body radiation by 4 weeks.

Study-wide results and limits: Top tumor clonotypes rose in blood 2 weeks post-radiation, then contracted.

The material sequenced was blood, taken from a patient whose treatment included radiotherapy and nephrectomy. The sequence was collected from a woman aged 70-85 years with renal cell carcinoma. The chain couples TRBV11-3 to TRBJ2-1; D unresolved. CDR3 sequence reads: CASSLGTKPNEQFF. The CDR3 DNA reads TGTGCCAGCAGCTTAGGGACCAAGCCCAATGAGCAGTTCTTC. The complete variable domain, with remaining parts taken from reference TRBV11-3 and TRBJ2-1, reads EAGVVQSPRYKIIEKKQPVAFWCNPISGHNTLYWYLQNLGQGPELLIRYENEEAVDDSQLPKDRFSAERLKGVDSTLKIQPAELGDSAVYLCASSLGTKPNEQFFGPGTRLTVL.